This TCR beta chain is drawn from a study of blood T cell repertoires in COVID-19 (dated by TCRdb to 2018 to 2021). Notes on the research overall: The collaborator samples originated in the United States, Italy and Spain and spanned the acute and convalescent phases of COVID-19. The material from the prospective study consisted of cDNA or gDNA derived from T cells, B-cell-depleted T cells, or PBMCs. Deeply sampled blood TCRbeta repertoires from subjects exposed to, actively infected with, or recovered from COVID-19 were included in the dataset. A freely available public database, intended as a resource for researchers studying the immune response to SARS-CoV-2, is where the repertoires were released. Samples were obtained from the ongoing ImmuneRACE study (first 160 participants) and from over a thousand subjects provided by 6 global collaborators. Sample metadata almost always included a de-identified subject ID, COVID-19 status, age in years and sex. Where HLA class I and class II types were available, the types were taken from metadata supplied by the sample provider, not from assay-based typing. Summary of the overall study and its limitations: The amount of clinical and demographic metadata varied by source and participant and was provided uncurated.

The immunoSEQ Assay, a bias-controlled multiplex PCR, was used to amplify TCRbeta CDR3 regions from genomic DNA. Per the authors' processing: The number of nucleated cells in each sample was estimated by amplification of reference gene primers within the assay. Sequence reads were collapsed and filtered to measure the absolute abundance of every unique TCRbeta CDR3 rearrangement. For each sample, productive Simpson clonality was calculated by taking the square root of Simpson's diversity index across productive rearrangements. Here the immuneACCESS table is served through TCRdb, limited to in-frame sequences with V and J called. Missing clones are a known gap in these copies; in checked studies unresolved V genes cover under half, and the rest lacks a known reason. That table supplies the V and J calls and clone size; D and trimming were determined from the DNA. Present in this sample are roughly 140,000 clones, 80% of which were seen just once. Roughly 0.6% of the sample rests with the top ten.

CDR1 and CDR2, looked up from the germline V gene, are SGHTA and FQGTGA. V is shortened by 5 bases, J by 5 bases, and the region joining them spans 15 bases. There are 14 amino acids in the CDR3, from cysteine to phenylalanine inclusive. Just CDR3 DNA is preserved here, 42 bases in frame from base 1. Whole blood was collected in K2EDTA tubes by collaborating institutions according to the institutions' own protocols. Collaborator samples were shipped for TCRbeta analysis as frozen whole blood, isolated PBMCs, or DNA extracted from either sample type. About this clone itself: No cognate antigen has been identified for it. No base quality values were provided; no much bigger clone lies one nucleotide off.

Rearrangement joined TRBV7-3 to TRBJ2-5; the best D guess is TRBD2, with 5 bases matching. Material for sequencing was peripheral blood. This sequence originates from a man in his fifties or sixties with acute or convalescent COVID-19. The CDR3 protein sequence reads: CASSPMAGGETQYF. The sequence in DNA is TGTGCCAGCAGCCCCATGGCGGGCGGGGAGACCCAGTACTTC.